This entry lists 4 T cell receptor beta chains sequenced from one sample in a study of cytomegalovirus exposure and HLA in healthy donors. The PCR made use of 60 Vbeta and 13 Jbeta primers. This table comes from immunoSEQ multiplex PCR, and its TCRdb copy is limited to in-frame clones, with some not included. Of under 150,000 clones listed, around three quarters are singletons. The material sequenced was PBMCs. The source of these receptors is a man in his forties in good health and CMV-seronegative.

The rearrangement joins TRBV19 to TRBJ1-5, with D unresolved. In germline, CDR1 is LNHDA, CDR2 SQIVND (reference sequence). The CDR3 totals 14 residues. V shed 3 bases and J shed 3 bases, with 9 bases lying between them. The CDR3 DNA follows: TGTGCCAGTAGTATTACCGGGTTCAATCAGCCCCAGCATTTT. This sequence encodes CASSITGFNQPQHF.

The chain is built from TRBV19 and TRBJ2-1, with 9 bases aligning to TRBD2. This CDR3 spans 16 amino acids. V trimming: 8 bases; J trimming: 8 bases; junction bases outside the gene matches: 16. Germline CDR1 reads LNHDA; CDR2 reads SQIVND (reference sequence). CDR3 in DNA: TGTGCCAGTGGTGATCTAGCGGGGCCCGGGGAGGATGAGCAGTTCTTC. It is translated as CASGDLAGPGEDEQFF.

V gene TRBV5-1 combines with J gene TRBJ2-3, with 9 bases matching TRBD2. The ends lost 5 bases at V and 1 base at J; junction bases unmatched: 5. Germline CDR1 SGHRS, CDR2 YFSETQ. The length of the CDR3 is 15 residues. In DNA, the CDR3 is TGCGCCAGCAGTAGGGAGCGGGGGGGCACAGATACGCAGTATTTT. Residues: CASSRERGGTDTQYF.

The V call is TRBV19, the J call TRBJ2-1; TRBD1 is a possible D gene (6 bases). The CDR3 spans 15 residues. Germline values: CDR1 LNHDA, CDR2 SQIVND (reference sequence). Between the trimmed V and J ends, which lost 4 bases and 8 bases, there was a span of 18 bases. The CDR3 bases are TGTGCCAGTAGTACCCGACCTCAGGGGTGGGATGAGCAGTTCTTC. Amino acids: CASSTRPQGWDEQFF.